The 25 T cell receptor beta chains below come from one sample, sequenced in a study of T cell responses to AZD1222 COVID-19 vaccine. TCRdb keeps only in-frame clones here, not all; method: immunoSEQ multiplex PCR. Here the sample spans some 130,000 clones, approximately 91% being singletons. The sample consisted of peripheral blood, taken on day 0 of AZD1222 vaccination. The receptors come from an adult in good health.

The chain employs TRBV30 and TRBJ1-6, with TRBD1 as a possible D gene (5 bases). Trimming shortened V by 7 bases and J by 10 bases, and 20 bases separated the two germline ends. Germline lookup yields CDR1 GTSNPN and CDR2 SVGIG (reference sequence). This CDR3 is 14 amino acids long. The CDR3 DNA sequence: TGTGCCTACAATTGGGACCCTCGGAACTCACCCCTCCACTTT. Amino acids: CAYNWDPRNSPLHF.

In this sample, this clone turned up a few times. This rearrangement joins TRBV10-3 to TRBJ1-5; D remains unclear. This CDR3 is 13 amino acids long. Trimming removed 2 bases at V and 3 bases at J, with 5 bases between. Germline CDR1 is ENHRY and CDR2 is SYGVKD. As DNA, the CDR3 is TGTGCCATCAGTGAGCTTAACAATCAGCCCCAGCATTTT. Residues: CAISELNNQPQHF.

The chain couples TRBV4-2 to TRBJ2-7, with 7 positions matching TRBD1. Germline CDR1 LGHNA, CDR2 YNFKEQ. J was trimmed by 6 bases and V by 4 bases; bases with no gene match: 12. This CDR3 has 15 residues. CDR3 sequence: CASSLTTGLSGEQYF. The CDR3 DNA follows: TGTGCCAGCAGCCTAACGACAGGGCTTTCTGGCGAGCAGTACTTC.

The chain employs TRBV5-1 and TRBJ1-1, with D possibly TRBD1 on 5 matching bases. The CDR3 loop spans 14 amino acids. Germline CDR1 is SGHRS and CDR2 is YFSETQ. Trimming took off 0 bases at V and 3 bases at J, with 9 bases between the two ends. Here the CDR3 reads CASSLATVDTEAFF. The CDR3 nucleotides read TGCGCCAGCAGCTTGGCGACAGTCGACACTGAAGCTTTCTTT.

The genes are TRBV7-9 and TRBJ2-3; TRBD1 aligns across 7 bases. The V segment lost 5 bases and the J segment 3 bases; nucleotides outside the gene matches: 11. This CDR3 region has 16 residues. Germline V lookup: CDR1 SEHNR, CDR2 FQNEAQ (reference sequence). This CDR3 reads CASSPTGTAKTDTQYF. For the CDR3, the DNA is TGTGCCAGCAGCCCCACCGGGACAGCAAAGACAGATACGCAGTATTTT.

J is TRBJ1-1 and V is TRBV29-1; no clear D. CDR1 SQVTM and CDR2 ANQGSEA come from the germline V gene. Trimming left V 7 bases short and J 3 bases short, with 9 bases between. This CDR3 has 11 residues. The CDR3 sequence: CSATGYTEAFF. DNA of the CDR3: TGCAGCGCTACGGGTTACACTGAAGCTTTCTTT.

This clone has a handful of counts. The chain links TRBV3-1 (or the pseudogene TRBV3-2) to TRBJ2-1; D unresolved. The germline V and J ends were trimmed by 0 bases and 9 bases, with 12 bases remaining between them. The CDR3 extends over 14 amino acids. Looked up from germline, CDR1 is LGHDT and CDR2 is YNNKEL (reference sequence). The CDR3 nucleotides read TGTGCCAGCAGCCAAGATAACTCCGAAGGTGAGCAGTTCTTC. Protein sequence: CASSQDNSEGEQFF.

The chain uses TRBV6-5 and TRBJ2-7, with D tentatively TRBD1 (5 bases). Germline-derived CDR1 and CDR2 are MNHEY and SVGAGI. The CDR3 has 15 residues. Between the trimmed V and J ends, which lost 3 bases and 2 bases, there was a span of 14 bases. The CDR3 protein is CASSYRRVETYEQYF. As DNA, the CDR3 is TGTGCCAGCAGTTATCGCAGGGTAGAAACCTACGAGCAGTACTTC.

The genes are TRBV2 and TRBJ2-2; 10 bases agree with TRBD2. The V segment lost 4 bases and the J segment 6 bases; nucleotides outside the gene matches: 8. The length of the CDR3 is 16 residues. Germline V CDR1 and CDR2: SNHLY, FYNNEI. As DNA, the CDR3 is TGTGCCAGCAGTGTGGCTAGCGGGGGTCGGTCCGGGGAGCTGTTTTTT. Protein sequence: CASSVASGGRSGELFF.

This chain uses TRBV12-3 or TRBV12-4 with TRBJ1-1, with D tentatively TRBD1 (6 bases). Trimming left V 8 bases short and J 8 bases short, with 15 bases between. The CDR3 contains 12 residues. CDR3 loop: CASLVKDSEAFF. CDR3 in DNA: TGTGCCAGCCTCGTAAAGGACAGCGAAGCTTTCTTT.

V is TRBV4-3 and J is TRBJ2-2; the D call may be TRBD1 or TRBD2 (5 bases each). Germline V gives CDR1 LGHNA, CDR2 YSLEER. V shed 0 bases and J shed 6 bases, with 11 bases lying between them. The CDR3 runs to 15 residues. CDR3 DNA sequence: TGCGCCAGCAGCCAAGAATGGGACCTACCCGGGGAGCTGTTTTTT. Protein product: CASSQEWDLPGELFF.

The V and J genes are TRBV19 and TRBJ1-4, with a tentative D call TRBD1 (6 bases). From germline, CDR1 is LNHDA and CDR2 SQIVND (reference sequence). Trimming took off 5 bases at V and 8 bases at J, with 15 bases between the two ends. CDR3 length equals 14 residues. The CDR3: CASSPDSDKEKLFF. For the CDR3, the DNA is TGTGCCAGTAGTCCGGACAGCGACAAGGAAAAACTGTTTTTT.

The DNA for the CDR3 is TGTGCCAGCACACGAGGAAAAACGACGGGCGGCTACACCTTC. This encodes CASTRGKTTGGYTF. The chain combines TRBV6-5 with TRBJ1-2; D remains ambiguous. CDR1 is MNHEY, CDR2 SVGAGI, per germline. V was shortened by 7 bases and J by 8 bases, with 20 bases between the two germline ends. The CDR3 loop spans 14 amino acids.

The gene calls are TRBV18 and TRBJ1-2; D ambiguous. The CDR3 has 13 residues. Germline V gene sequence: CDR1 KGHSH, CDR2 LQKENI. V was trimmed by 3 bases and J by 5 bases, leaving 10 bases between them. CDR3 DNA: TGTGCCAGCTCACCGATGGGAGGTTATGGCTACACCTTC. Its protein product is CASSPMGGYGYTF.

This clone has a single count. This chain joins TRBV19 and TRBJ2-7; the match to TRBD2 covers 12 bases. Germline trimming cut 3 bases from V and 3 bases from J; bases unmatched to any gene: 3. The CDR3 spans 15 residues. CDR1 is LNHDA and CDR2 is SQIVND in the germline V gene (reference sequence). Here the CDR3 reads CASSISGLAGYEQYF. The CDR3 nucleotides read TGTGCCAGTAGTATCTCGGGACTAGCGGGCTACGAGCAGTACTTC. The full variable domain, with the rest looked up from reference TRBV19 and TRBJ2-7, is DGGITQSPKYLFRKEGQNVTLSCEQNLNHDAMYWYRQDPGQGLRLIYYSQIVNDFQKGDIAEGYSVSREKKESFPLTVTSAQKNPTAFYLCASSISGLAGYEQYFGPGTRLTVT.

The CDR3 loop reads CASSLPGHRYEQYF. The DNA for the CDR3 is TGTGCCAGCAGTCTTCCGGGACATCGCTACGAGCAGTACTTC. The V gene is TRBV27, the J gene TRBJ2-7, with D perhaps matching TRBD1 (6 bases). Between the trimmed V and J ends, which lost 5 bases and 3 bases, there was a span of 14 bases. The germline gives CDR1 MNHEY, CDR2 SMNVEV (reference sequence). CDR3 length: 14 amino acids.

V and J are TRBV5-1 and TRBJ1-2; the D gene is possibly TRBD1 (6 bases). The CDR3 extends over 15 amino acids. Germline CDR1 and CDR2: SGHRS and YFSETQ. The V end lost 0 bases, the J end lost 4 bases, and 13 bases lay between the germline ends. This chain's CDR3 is CASSLASRGPYGYTF. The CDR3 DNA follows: TGCGCCAGCAGCTTGGCCTCCAGGGGCCCCTATGGCTACACCTTC.

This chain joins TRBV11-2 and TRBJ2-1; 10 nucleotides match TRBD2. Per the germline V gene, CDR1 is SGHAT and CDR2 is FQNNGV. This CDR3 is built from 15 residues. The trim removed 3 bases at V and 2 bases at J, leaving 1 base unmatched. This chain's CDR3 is CASSFLAGAYNEQFF. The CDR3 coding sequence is TGTGCCAGCAGCTTCCTAGCGGGGGCCTACAATGAGCAGTTCTTC.

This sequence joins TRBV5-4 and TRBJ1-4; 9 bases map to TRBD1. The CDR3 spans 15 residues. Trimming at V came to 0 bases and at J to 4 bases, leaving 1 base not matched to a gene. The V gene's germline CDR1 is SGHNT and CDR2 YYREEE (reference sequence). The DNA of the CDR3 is TGTGCCAGCAGCTTGGACAGGGGGCATAATGAAAAACTGTTTTTT. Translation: CASSLDRGHNEKLFF.

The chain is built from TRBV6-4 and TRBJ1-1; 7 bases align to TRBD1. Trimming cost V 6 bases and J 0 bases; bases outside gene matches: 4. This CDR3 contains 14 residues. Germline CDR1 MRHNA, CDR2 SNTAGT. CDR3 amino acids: CASRPDRLNTEAFF. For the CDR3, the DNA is TGTGCCAGCAGACCGGACAGGTTGAACACTGAAGCTTTCTTT.

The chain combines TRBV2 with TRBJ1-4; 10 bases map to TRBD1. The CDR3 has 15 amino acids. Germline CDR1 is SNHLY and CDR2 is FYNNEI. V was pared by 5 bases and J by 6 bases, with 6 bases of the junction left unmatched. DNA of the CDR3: TGTGCCAGCAGTACCCGACAGGGGGCTTATGAAAAACTGTTTTTT. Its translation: CASSTRQGAYEKLFF.

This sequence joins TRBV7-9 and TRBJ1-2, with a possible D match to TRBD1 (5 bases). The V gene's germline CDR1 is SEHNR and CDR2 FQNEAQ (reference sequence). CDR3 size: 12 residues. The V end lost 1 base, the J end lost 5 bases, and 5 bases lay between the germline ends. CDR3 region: CASSLGTYGYTF. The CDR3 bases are TGTGCCAGCAGCTTAGGGACATATGGCTACACCTTC.

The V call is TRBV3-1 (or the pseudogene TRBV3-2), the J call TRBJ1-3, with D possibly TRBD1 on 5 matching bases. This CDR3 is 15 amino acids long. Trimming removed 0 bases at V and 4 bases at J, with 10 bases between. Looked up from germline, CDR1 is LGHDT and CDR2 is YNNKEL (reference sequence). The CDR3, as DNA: TGTGCCAGCAGCCAAGAGGGGGTGTCCGGAAACACCATATATTTT. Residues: CASSQEGVSGNTIYF.

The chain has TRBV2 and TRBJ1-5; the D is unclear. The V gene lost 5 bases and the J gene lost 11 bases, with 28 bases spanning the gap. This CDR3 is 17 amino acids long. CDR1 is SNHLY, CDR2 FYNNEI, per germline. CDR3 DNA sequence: TGTGCCAGCAGTCCCGCGCCTCATGGGATGGGTTCTTGGTCCCAGCATTTT. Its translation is CASSPAPHGMGSWSQHF.

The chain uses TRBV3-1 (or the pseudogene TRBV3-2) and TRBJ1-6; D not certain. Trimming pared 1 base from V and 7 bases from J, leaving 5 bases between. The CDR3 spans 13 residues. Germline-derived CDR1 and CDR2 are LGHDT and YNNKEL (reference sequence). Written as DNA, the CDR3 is TGTGCCAGCAGCCAAGGGGAGAATTCACCCCTCCACTTT. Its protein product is CASSQGENSPLHF.